The 2 T cell receptor beta chains presented below share a single source sample, sequenced in a study of blood T cell repertoires in COVID-19. TCRdb's table, derived via immunoSEQ multiplex PCR, lists solely in-frame clones and lacks some. This sample has 55,000 to 80,000 clones, with roughly nine tenths found just once. Sequenced: peripheral blood. All receptors derive from a man aged 45-65 years with acute or convalescent COVID-19.

The chain recombines TRBV4-1 with TRBJ2-7; possible D gene TRBD1, 6 bases. The CDR3 has 13 residues. Looked up from germline, CDR1 is MGHRA and CDR2 is YSYEKL. The ends were cut back, 5 bases at V and 6 bases at J, with 14 bases in the middle. DNA for the CDR3: TGCGCCAGCAGCTCCGGGACAATGAGCGAGCAGTACTTC. Its protein is CASSSGTMSEQYF.

The genes are TRBV24-1 and TRBJ2-5; possibly TRBD1 for D (5 bases). Trimming took 4 bases from V and 5 from J, leaving 16 bases between them. The V gene's germline CDR1 is KGHDR and CDR2 SFDVKD. This CDR3 region has 15 residues. CDR3 sequence: CATSDPTGSGETQYF. The CDR3 coding sequence is TGTGCCACCAGTGACCCTACAGGATCCGGGGAGACCCAGTACTTC.